This TCR beta chain was captured in a study of cytomegalovirus exposure and HLA in healthy donors. Study-level points and caveats: One cluster of highly shared sequence variants probably arose as a sequencing artifact. Overall, roughly 150 TCR beta chains were annotated as cytomegalovirus-associated. TCR beta V segments were, for the most part, productive about 87% or about 30% of the time in an earlier analysis.

This clone was seen once. What it binds is unknown. Everyone who donated was a healthy bone marrow donor. The CDR3 totals 14 residues. Germline V CDR1 and CDR2: SGDLS, YYNGEE. Trimming at V came to 2 bases and at J to 4 bases, leaving 4 bases not matched to a gene. It was with 60 Vbeta and 13 Jbeta primers that the PCR ran. The assay was immunoSEQ multiplex PCR, and TCRdb's table has in-frame clones only and misses some. The data contain some 170,000 clones, around 81% of them singletons. J is TRBJ1-1 and V is TRBV9; 8 bases fit TRBD1. The sequenced material came from PBMCs. This TCR derives from a woman between 50 and 59 years old in good health and CMV-seronegative. CDR3 region: CASSVQGAVTEAFF. In nucleotides, the CDR3 is TGTGCCAGCAGCGTTCAGGGGGCGGTCACTGAAGCTTTCTTT.